At least ten counts were recorded for the clone carrying this TCR beta chain. Its antigen is as yet unknown. This sample was included in a study of early T cells in non-severe SARS-CoV-2 infection. Study-wide context: Alpha and beta chains were unpaired, from unsorted whole-blood bulk RNA.

Individual cDNA molecules each received unique molecular identifiers attached to them. Using its own MiXCR run on the 5' RACE reads, TCRdb lists one record per CDR3 protein. The table has roughly 56,000 distinct CDR3 sequences, about 9.9% seen once; the top ten hold 1.2%. The CDR3 sequence is 16 residues long. V trimming: 5 bases; J trimming: 0 bases; junction bases outside the gene matches: 4. Germline CDR1 is SGHTA and CDR2 is FQGNSA. Regarding the study as a whole: Missing private and CD4 specificities, VDJdb matching favored anti-spike CD8 responses.

The chain couples TRBV7-2 to TRBJ2-3; 11 bases are shared with TRBD2. This receptor was identified in an adult who was a healthcare worker with PCR-confirmed SARS-CoV-2 infection or an uninfected control (not recorded which). Material: whole blood. CDR3 bases: TGTGCCAGCAGCCTTCGACTAGCGGGGAGCACAGATACGCAGTATTTT. Translating it yields CASSLRLAGSTDTQYF.